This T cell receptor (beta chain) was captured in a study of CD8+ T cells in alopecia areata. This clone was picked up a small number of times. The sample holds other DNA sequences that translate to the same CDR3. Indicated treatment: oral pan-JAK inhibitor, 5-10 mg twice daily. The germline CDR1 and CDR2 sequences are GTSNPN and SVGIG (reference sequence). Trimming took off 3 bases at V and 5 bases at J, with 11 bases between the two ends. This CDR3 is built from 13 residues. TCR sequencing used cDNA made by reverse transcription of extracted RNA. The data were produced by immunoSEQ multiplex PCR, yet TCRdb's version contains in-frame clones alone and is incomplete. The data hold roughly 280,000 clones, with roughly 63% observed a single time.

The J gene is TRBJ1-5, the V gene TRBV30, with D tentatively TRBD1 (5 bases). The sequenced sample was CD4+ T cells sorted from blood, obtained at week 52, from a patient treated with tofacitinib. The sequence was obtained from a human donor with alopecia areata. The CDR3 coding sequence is TGTGCCTGGAGCAGGCAGGGAGATCAGCCCCAGCATTTT. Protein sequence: CAWSRQGDQPQHF.